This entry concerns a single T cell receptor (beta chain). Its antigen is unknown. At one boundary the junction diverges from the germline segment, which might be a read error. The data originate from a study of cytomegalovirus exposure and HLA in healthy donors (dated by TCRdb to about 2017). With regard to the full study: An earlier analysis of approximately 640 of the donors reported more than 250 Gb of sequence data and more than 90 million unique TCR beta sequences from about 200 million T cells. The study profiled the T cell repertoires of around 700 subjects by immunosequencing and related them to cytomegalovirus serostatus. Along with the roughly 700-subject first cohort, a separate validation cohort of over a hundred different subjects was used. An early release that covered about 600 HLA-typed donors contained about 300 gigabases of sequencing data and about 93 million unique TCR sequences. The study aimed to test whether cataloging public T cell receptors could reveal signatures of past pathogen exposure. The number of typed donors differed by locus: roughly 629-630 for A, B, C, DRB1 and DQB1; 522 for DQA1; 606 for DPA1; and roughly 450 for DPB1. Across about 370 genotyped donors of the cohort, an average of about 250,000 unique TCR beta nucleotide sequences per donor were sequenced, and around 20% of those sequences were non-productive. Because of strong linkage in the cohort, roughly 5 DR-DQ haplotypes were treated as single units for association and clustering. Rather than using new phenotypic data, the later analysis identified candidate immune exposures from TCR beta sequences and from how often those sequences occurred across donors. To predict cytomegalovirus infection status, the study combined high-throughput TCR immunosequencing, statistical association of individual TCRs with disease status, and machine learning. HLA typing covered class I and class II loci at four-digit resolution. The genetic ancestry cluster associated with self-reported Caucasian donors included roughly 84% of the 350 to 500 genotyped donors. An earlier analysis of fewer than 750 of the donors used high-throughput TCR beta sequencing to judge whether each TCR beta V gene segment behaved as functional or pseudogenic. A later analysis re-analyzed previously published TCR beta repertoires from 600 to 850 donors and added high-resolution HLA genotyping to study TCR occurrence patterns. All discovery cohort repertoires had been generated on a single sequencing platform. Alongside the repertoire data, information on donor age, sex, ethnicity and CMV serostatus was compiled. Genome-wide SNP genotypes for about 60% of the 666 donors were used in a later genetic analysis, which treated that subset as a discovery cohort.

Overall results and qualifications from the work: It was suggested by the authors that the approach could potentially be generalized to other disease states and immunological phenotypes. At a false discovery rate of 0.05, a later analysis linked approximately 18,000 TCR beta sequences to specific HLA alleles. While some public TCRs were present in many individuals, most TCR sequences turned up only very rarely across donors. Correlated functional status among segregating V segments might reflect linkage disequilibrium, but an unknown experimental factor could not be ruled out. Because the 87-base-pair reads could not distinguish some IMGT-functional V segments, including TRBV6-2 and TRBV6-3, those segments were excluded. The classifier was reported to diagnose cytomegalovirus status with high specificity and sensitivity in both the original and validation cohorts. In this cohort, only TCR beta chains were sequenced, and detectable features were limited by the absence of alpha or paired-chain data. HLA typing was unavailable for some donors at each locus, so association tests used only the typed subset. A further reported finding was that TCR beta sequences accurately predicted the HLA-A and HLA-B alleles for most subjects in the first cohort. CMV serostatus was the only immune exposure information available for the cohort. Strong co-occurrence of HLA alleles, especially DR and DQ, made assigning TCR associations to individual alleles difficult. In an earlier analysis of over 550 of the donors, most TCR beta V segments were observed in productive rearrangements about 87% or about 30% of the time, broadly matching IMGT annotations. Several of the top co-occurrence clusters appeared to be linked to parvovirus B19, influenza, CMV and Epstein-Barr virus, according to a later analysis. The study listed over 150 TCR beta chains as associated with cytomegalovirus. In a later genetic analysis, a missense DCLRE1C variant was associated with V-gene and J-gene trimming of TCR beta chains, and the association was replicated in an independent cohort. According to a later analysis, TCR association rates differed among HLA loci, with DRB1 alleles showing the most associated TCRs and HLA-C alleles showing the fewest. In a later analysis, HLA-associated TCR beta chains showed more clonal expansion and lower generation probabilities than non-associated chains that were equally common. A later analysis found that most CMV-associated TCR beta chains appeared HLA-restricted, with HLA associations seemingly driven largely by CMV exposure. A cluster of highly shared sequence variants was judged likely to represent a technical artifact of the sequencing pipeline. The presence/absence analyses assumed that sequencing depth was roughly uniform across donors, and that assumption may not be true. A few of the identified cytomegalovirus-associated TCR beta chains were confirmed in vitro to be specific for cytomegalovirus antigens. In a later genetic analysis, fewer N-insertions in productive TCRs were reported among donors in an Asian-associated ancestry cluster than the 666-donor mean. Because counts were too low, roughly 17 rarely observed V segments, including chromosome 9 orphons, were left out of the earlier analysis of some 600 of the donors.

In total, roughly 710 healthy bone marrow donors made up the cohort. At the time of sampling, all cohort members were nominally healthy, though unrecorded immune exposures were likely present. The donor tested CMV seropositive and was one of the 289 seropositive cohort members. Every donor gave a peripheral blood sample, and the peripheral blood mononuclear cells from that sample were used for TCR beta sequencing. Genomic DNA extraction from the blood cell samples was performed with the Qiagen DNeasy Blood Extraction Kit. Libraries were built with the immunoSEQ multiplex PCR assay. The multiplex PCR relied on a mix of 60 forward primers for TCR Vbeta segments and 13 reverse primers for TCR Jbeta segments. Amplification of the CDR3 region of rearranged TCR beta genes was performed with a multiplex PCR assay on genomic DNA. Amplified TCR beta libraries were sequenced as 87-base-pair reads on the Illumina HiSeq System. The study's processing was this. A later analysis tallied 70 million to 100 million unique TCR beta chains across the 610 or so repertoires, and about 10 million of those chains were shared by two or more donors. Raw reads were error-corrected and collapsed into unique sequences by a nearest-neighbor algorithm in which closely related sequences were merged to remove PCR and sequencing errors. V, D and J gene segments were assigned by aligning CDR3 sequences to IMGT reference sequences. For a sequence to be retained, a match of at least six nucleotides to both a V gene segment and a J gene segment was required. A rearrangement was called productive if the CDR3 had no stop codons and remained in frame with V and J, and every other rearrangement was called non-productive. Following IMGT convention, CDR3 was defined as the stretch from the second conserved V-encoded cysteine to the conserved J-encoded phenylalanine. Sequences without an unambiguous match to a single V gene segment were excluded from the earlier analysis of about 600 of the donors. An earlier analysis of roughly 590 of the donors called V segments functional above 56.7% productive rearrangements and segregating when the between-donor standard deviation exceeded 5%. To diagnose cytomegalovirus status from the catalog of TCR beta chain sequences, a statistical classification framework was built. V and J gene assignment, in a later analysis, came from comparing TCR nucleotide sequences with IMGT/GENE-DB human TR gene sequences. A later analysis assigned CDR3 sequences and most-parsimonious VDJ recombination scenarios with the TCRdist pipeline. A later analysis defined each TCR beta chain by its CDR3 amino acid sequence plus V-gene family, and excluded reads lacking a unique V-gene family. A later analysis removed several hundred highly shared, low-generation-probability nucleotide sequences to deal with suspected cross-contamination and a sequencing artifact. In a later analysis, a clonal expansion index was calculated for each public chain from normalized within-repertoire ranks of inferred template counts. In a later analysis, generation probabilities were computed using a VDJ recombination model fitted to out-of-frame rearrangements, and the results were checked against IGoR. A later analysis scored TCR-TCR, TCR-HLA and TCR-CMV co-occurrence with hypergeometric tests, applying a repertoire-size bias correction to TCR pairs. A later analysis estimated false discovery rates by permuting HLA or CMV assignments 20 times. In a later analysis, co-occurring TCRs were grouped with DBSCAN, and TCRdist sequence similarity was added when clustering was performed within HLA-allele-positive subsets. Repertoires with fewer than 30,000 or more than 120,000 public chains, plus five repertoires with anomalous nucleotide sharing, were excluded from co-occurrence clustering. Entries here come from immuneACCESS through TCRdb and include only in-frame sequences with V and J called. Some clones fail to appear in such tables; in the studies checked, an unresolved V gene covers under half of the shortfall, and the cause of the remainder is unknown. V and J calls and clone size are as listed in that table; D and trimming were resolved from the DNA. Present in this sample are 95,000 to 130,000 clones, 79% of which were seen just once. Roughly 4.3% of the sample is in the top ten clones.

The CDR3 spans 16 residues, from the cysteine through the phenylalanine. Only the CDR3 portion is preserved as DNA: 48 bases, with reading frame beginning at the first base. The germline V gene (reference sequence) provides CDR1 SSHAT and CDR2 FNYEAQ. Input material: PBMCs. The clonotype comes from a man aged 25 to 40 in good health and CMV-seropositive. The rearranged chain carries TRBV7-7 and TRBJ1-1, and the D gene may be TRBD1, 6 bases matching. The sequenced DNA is TGTGCTAGCAGCCCGGTCGGGGGGGCTGAGAACACTGAAGCTTTCTTT. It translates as CASSPVGGAENTEAFF.